This is a list of T cell receptor beta chains from one sample in a study of cytomegalovirus exposure and HLA in healthy donors. TCRdb's table, derived via immunoSEQ multiplex PCR, lists solely in-frame clones and lacks some. This table holds around 190,000 clones, under 9.5% found once. Sequenced material: PBMCs. The receptor set was obtained from a woman aged 25 to 39 in good health and CMV-seropositive. The CDR3 runs from the conserved cysteine through the conserved F or W. A D gene is named only where the DNA matches it firmly. Size is stated for part of the rows, as once, few or many counts, or as a class when the clone is expanded.

TRBD2	TRBV5-1	few	TRBJ2-1	TGCGCCAGCAGGTCTGCAATTAGCGGCGGGGGATCGGACAATGAGCAGTTCTTC	CASRSAISGGGSDNEQFF
TRBD2	TRBV2	-	TRBJ2-7	TGTGCCAGCATTGAAGGGACTAGCGGGATACCCCACGAGCAGTACTTC	CASIEGTSGIPHEQYF
-	TRBV2	-	TRBJ2-1	TGTGCCCGCGCGGTCTCCTACAATGAGCAGTTCTTC	CARAVSYNEQFF
TRBD1	TRBV5-1	-	TRBJ1-4	TGCGCCAGCGGGACAGGGAGTAATGAAAAACTGTTTTTT	CASGTGSNEKLFF
TRBD2	TRBV29-1	few	TRBJ2-2	TGCAGCGTACGGACTAGCGGGAGGGCAAACACCGGGGAGCTGTTTTTT	CSVRTSGRANTGELFF
TRBD1	TRBV5-1	-	TRBJ2-1	TGCGCCAGCAGCGGTGACAGGGGCAATGAGCAGTTCTTC	CASSGDRGNEQFF
-	TRBV6-5	-	TRBJ1-1	TGTGCCAGCATAAAGGGAGGGGACACTGAAGCTTTCTTT	CASIKGGDTEAFF
TRBD2	TRBV18	-	TRBJ2-7	TGTGCCAGCTCCCCGGGCACTAGCGGAGAGCAGTACTTC	CASSPGTSGEQYF
-	TRBV10-2	few	TRBJ1-2	TGCGCCAGCAAGCCTCCTGACAGTAGATTAGGCTACACCTTC	CASKPPDSRLGYTF
TRBD2	TRBV4-1	few	TRBJ2-3	TGCGCCAGCAGCCCTGATAGCGGGAGTCCCGCAGATACGCAGTATTTT	CASSPDSGSPADTQYF
TRBD2	TRBV6-6	-	TRBJ2-7	TGTGCCAGCACTTATACGGGAGGGGCGGAAAACGAGCAGTACTTC	CASTYTGGAENEQYF
TRBD1	TRBV6-6	-	TRBJ2-7	TGTGCCAGCAGTTCTCTCGGGACAGGGCCCCACGAGCAGTACTTC	CASSSLGTGPHEQYF
TRBD1	TRBV5-5	-	TRBJ2-2	TGTGCCAGCATTAGTGACAGGGGGCTTAGCACCGGGGAGCTGTTTTTT	CASISDRGLSTGELFF
-	TRBV11-1	-	TRBJ2-3	TGTGCCAGCAGCCGAGAGCGGAGGTGGACAGATACGCAGTATTTT	CASSRERRWTDTQYF
-	TRBV30	-	TRBJ2-2	TGTGCCTGGAGTGGGGAAAGGGGGTACACCGGGGAGCTGTTTTTT	CAWSGERGYTGELFF
TRBD2	TRBV6-5	few	TRBJ2-7	TGTGCCAGCAGCGACGGGGGACTAGCCCTCGACGAGCAGTACTTC	CASSDGGLALDEQYF
-	TRBV29-1	-	TRBJ2-7	TGCAGCGTTGGTCCGGACGGAGGCTACGAGCAGTACTTC	CSVGPDGGYEQYF
TRBD1	TRBV10-3	few	TRBJ2-7	TGTGCCATTGGACAGGCCTACGAGCAGTACTTC	CAIGQAYEQYF
TRBD2	TRBV5-4	once	TRBJ2-1	TGTGCCAGCAGCTTTAAGCTAGCGGGAGGAAATGAGCAGTTCTTC	CASSFKLAGGNEQFF
TRBD1	TRBV27	few	TRBJ1-2	TGTGCCAGCAGTTTCCGACAGGGGGCATGGAGGGGCTACACCTTC	CASSFRQGAWRGYTF
-	TRBV12-5	few	TRBJ1-2	TGTGCTAGTGGTTTTCCCAGGGTTTATGGCTACACCTTC	CASGFPRVYGYTF
TRBD2	TRBV5-1	-	TRBJ2-7	TGCGCCAGCAGCCCAGGACTAGCGGGAGCCTGGGAGCAGTACTTC	CASSPGLAGAWEQYF
-	TRBV19	-	TRBJ2-3	TGTGCCAGTAGTATAGGGATAGGTCTAGCAGATACGCAGTATTTT	CASSIGIGLADTQYF
TRBD1	TRBV10-3	-	TRBJ1-2	TGTGCCATCAGTGAGACGGACAGGGGTGACCATGGCTACACCTTC	CAISETDRGDHGYTF
TRBD2	TRBV7-8	-	TRBJ2-5	TGTGCCAGCAGCTTACCGGGCGAGCGGGGTTGGGTAGAGACCCAGTACTTC	CASSLPGERGWVETQYF